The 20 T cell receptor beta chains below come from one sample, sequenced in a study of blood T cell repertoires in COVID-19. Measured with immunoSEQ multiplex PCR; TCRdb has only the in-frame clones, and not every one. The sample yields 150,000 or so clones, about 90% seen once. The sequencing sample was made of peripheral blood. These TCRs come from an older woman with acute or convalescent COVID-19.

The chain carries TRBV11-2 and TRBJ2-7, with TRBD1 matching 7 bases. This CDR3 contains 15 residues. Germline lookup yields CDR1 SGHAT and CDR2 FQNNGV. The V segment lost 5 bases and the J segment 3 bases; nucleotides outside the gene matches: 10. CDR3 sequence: CASSQNPGQIYEQYF. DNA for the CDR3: TGTGCCAGCAGCCAAAACCCGGGACAGATCTACGAGCAGTACTTC.

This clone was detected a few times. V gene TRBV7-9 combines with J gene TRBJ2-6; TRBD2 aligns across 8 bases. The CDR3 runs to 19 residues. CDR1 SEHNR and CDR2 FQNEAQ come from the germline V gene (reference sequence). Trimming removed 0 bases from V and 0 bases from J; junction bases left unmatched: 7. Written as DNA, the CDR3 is TGTGCCAGCAGCTTAGCTAGCGGGGAACATGTCTCTGGGGCCAACGTCCTGACTTTC. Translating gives CASSLASGEHVSGANVLTF.

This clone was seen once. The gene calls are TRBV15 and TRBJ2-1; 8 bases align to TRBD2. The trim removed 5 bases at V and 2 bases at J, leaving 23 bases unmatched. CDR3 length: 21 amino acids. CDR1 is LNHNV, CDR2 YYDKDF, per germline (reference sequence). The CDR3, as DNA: TGTGCCACCAGCGGAAGGGTCGGGAGGGGGGCCTTTGAGGACCCCTACAATGAGCAGTTCTTC. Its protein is CATSGRVGRGAFEDPYNEQFF. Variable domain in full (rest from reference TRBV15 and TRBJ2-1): DAMVIQNPRYQVTQFGKPVTLSCSQTLNHNVMYWYQQKSSQAPKLLFHYYDKDFNNEADTPDNFQSRRPNTSFCFLDIRSPGLGDTAMYLCATSGRVGRGAFEDPYNEQFFGPGTRLTVL.

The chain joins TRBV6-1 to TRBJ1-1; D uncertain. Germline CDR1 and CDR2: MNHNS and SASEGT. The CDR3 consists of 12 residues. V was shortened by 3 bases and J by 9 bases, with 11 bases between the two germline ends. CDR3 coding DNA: TGTGCCAGCAGTGATCAGAGGTTACAAGCTTTCTTT. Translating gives CASSDQRLQAFF.

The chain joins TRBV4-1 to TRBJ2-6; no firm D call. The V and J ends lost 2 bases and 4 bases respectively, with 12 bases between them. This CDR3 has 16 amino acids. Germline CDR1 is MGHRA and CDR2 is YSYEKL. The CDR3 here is CASSQSRGLGANVLTF. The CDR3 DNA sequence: TGCGCCAGCAGCCAATCTCGAGGTCTGGGGGCCAACGTCCTGACTTTC.

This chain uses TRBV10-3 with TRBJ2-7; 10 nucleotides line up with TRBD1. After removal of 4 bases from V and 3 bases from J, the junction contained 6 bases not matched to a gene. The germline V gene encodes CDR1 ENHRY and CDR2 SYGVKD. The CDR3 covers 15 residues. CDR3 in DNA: TGTGCCATCAGTGGGCTCGGACAGGGGGTCTACGAGCAGTACTTC. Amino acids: CAISGLGQGVYEQYF.

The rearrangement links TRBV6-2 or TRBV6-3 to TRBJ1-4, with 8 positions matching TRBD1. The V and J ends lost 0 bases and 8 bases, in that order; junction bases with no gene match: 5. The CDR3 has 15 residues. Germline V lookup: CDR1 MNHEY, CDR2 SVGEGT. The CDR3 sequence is CASSYSTGTGEKLFF. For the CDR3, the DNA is TGTGCCAGCAGTTACTCGACAGGGACAGGCGAAAAACTGTTTTTT.

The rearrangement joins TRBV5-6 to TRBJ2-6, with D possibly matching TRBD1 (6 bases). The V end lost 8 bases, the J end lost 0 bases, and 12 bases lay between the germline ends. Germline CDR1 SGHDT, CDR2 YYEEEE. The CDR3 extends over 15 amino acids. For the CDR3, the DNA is TGTGCCAGTACAGGGTTGAGCTCTGGGGCCAACGTCCTGACTTTC. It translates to CASTGLSSGANVLTF.

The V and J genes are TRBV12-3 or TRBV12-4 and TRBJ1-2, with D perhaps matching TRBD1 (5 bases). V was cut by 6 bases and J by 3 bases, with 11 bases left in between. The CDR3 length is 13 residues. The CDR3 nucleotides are TGTGCCAGCAGCTCGACAGTGCACTATGGCTACACCTTC. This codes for CASSSTVHYGYTF.

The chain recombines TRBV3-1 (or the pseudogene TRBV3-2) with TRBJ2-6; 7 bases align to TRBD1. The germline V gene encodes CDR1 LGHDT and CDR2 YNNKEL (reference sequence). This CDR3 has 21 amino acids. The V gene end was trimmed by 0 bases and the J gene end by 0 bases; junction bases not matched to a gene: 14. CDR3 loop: CASSQDIVGGQVHSGANVLTF. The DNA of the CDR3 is TGTGCCAGCAGCCAAGATATAGTGGGCGGACAGGTGCACTCTGGGGCCAACGTCCTGACTTTC.

This CDR3 reads CASSYTRGSGNTIYF. In DNA form, the CDR3 reads TGTGCCAGCAGCTATACCCGGGGCTCTGGAAACACCATATATTTT. The chain combines TRBV11-2 with TRBJ1-3; D gene uncertain. Germline lookup yields CDR1 SGHAT and CDR2 FQNNGV. Trimming shortened V by 4 bases and J by 0 bases, and 10 bases separated the two germline ends. The CDR3 consists of 15 residues.

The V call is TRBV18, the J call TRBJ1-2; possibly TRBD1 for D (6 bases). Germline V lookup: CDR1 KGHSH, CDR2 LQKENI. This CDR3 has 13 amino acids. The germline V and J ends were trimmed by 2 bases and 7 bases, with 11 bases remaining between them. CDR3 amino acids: CASSPRGWSGYTF. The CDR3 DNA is TGTGCCAGCTCACCAAGGGGGTGGTCTGGCTACACCTTC.

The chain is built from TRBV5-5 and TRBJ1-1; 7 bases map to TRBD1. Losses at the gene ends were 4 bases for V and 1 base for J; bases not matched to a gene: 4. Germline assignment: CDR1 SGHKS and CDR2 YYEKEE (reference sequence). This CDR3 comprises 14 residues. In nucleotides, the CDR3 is TGTGCCAGCAGCCGACAGGGAGAGAACACTGAAGCTTTCTTT. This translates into CASSRQGENTEAFF.

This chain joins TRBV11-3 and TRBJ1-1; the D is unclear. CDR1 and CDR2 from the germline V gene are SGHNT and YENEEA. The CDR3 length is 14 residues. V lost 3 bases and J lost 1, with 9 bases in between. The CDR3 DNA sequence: TGTGCCAGCAGCTTCCGGGGAGCGAACACTGAAGCTTTCTTT. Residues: CASSFRGANTEAFF.

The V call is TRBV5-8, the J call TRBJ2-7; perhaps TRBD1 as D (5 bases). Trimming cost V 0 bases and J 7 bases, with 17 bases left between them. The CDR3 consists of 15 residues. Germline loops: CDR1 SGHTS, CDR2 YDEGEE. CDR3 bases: TGTGCCAGCAGCTTGGCTTCTCTAGAGTCAGGGGAGCAGTACTTC. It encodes CASSLASLESGEQYF.

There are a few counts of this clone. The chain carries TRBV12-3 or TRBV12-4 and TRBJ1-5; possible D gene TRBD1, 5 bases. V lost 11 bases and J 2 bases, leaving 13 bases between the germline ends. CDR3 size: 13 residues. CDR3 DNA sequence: TGTGCCGGAAGTAGGGGTGGCAATCAGCCCCAGCATTTT. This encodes CAGSRGGNQPQHF.

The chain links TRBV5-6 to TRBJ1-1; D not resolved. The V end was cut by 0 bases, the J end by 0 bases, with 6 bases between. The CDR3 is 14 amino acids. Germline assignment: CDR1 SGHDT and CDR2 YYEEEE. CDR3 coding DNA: TGTGCCAGCAGCTTGGTCGGGGTGAACACTGAAGCTTTCTTT. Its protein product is CASSLVGVNTEAFF.

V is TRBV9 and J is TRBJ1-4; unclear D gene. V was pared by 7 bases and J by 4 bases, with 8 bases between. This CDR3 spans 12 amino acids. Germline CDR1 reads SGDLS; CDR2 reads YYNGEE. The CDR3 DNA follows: TGTGCCAGCCATTGGCATAATGAAAAACTGTTTTTT. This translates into CASHWHNEKLFF.

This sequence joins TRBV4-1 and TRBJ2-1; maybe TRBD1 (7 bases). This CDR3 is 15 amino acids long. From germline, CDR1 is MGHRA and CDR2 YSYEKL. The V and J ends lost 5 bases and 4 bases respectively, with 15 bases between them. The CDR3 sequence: CASSFAGQRYNEQFF. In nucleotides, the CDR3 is TGCGCCAGCAGCTTTGCGGGACAGAGGTACAATGAGCAGTTCTTC.

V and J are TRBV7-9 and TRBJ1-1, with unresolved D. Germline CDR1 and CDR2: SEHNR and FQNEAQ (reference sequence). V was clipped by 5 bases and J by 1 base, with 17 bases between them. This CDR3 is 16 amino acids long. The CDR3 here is CASSPRSGSGNTEAFF. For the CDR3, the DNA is TGTGCCAGCAGCCCAAGGAGCGGGAGCGGGAACACTGAAGCTTTCTTT. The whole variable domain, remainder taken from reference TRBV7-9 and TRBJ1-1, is DTGVSQNPRHKITKRGQNVTFRCDPISEHNRLYWYRQTLGQGPEFLTYFQNEAQLEKSRLLSDRFSAERPKGSFSTLEIQRTEQGDSAMYLCASSPRSGSGNTEAFFGQGTRLTVV.